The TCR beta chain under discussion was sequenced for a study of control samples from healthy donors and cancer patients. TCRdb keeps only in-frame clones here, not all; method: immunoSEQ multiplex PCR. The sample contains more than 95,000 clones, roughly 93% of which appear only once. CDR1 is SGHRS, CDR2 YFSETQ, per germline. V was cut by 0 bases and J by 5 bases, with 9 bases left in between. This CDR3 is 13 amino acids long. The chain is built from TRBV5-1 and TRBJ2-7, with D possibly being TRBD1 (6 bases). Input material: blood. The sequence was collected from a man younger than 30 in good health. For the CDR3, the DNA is TGCGCCAGCAGCTTGGTGGACAGCGACGAGCAGTACTTC. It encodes CASSLVDSDEQYF.